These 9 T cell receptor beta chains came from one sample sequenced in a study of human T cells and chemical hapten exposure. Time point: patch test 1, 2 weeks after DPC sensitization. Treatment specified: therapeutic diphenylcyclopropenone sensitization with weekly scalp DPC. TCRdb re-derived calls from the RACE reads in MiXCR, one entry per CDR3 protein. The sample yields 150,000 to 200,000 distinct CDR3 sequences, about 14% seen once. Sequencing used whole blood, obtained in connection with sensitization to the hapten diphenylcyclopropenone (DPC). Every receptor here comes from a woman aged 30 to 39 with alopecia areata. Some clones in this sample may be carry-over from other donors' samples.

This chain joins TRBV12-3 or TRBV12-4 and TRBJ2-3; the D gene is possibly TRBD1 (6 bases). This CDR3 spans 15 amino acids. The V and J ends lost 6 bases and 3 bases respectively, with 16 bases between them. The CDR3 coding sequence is TGTGCCAGCAGGGGGACACCCCTGGGTACAGATACGCAGTATTTT. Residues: CASRGTPLGTDTQYF.

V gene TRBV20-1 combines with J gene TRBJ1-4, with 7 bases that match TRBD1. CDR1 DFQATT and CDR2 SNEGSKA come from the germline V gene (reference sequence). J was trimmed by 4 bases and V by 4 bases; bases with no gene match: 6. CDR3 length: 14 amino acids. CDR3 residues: CSAIGTASNEKLFF. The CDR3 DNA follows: TGCAGTGCTATTGGGACAGCCAGTAATGAAAAACTGTTTTTT.

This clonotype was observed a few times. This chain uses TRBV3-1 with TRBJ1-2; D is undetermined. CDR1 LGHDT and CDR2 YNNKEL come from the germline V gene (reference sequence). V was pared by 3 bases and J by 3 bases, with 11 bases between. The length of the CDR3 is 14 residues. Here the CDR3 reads CASSQSPGDYGYTF. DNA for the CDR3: TGTGCCAGCAGCCAGTCGCCAGGAGACTATGGCTACACCTTC.

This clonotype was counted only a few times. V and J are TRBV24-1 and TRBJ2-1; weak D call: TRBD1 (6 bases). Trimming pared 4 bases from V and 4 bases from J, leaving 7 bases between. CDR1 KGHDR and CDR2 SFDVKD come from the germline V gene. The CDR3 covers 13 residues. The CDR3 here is CATSEQGYNEQFF. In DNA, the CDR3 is TGTGCCACCAGTGAACAGGGTTACAATGAGCAGTTCTTC.

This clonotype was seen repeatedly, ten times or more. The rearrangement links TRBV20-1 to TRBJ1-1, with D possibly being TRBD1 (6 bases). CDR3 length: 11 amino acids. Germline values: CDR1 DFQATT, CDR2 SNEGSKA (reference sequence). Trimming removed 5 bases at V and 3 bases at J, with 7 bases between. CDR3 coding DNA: TGCAGTGCTCACAGGGACACTGAAGCTTTCTTT. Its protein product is CSAHRDTEAFF.

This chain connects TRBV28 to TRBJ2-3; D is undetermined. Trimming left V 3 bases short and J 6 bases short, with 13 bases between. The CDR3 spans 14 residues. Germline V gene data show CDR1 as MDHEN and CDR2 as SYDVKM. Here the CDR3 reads CASSFARTADTQYF. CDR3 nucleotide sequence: TGTGCCAGCAGTTTCGCACGAACGGCGGATACGCAGTATTTT.

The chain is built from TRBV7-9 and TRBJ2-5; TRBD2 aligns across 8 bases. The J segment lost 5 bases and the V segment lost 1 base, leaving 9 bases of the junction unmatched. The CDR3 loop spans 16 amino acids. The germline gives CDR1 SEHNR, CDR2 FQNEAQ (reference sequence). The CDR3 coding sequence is TGTGCCAGCAGCTTAGGCCAGCGGGAGACCGGTGAGACCCAGTACTTC. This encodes CASSLGQRETGETQYF.

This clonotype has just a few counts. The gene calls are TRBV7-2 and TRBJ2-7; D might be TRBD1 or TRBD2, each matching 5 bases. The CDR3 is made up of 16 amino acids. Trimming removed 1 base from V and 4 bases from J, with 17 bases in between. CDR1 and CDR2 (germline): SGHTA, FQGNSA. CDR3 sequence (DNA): TGTGCCAGCAGCTTAGGGGCGGGCGGAGCAGGGTACGAGCAGTACTTC. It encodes CASSLGAGGAGYEQYF.

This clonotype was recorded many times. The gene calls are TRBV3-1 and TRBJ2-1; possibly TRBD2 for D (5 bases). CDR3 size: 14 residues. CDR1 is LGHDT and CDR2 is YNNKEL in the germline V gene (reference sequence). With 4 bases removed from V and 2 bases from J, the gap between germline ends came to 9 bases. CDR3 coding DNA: TGTGCCAGCAGCCGGGCGGGTACCTACAATGAGCAGTTCTTC. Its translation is CASSRAGTYNEQFF.